The present TCR beta chain was sequenced within a study of beta chain features in type 1 diabetes. Investigators reverse transcribed all isolated RNA, so they sequenced expressed TCRB transcripts. Profiling relied on immunoSEQ multiplex PCR, and the TCRdb table lists in-frame clones only, not all of them. Of some 220,000 clones in the sample, roughly a tenth were seen once. About this clone: Germline and junction disagree at one end, which may indicate a read error.

Sequencing input: central memory CD4+ T cells from blood. This receptor was identified in a young man in good health.

In nucleotides, the CDR3 is TGTGCCAGCTCCCCACTAGCGGCTGGGTACGAGCAGTACTTC. Translated: CASSPLAAGYEQYF. The chain has TRBV18 and TRBJ2-7; 8 bases are shared with TRBD2. Germline CDR1 and CDR2: KGHSH and LQKENI. This CDR3 contains 14 residues. The whole variable domain, remainder taken from reference TRBV18 and TRBJ2-7, is NAGVMQNPRHLVRRRGQEARLRCSPMKGHSHVYWYRQLPEEGLKFMVYLQKENIIDESGMPKERFSAEFPKEGPSILRIQQVVRGDSAAYFCASSPLAAGYEQYFGPGTRLTVT.